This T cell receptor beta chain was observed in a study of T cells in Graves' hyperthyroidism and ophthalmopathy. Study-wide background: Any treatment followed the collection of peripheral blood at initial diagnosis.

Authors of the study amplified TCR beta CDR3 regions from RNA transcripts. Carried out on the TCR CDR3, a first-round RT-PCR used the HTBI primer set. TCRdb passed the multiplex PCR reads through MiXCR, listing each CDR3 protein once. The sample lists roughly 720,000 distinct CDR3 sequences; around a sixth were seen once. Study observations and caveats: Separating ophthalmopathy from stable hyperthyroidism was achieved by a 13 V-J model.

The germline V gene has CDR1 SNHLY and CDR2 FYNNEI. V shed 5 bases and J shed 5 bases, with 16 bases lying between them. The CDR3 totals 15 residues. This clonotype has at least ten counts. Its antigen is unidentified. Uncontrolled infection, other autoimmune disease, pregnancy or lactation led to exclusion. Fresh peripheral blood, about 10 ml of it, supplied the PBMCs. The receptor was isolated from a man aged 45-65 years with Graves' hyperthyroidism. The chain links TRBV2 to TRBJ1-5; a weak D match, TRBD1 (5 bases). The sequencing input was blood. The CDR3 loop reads CASSLTWGSYQPQHF. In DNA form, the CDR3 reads TGTGCCAGCAGTTTGACCTGGGGGAGCTATCAGCCCCAGCATTTT.